The 4 T cell receptor beta chains below come from one sample, sequenced in a study of radiation and T cells in renal cell carcinoma. As for time point: baseline pretreatment blood. Treatment denoted: 15 Gy SBRT to primary tumor, nephrectomy 4 weeks later. This table comes from immunoSEQ multiplex PCR, and its TCRdb copy is limited to in-frame clones, with some not included. The repertoire holds around 140,000 clones, approximately 87% seen once, with approximately 24% in the top ten. The sequencing used blood, collected from a patient whose treatment included radiotherapy and nephrectomy. Receptors originate from a woman aged 50 to 60 with renal cell carcinoma.

The chain recombines TRBV7-2 with TRBJ2-3; TRBD2 is a possible D gene (7 bases). Germline V CDR1 and CDR2: SGHTA, FQGNSA. The CDR3 runs to 13 residues. The V gene lost 5 bases and the J gene lost 8 bases, with 14 bases spanning the gap. The CDR3 sequence is CASSQGGARTQYF. Written as DNA, the CDR3 is TGTGCCAGCAGCCAAGGGGGGGCCCGTACGCAGTATTTT.

The chain recombines TRBV2 with TRBJ2-2, with D unresolved. V was pared by 7 bases and J by 7 bases, with 13 bases between. The CDR3 length is 13 residues. Germline CDR1 is SNHLY and CDR2 is FYNNEI. The CDR3 is CASKVVVGGELFF. As DNA, the CDR3 is TGTGCCAGCAAAGTGGTAGTCGGCGGGGAGCTGTTTTTT.

The J gene is TRBJ1-3, the V gene TRBV2, with 7 bases matching TRBD1. The CDR3 is made up of 15 amino acids. The germline V gene encodes CDR1 SNHLY and CDR2 FYNNEI. V dropped 7 bases and J dropped 9; count of bases not matched to a gene: 15. DNA for the CDR3: TGTGCCAGCAAACCCCTTCAGGGGGGCGCGCTCACCATATATTTT. It translates to CASKPLQGGALTIYF.

The chain links TRBV18 to TRBJ1-5, with 9 bases lining up with TRBD1. CDR3 length: 16 amino acids. CDR1 is KGHSH and CDR2 is LQKENI in the germline V gene. V shed 3 bases and J 1 base; nucleotides not matched to a gene: 4. CDR3 in amino acids: CASSPGTGNSNQPQHF. As DNA, the CDR3 is TGTGCCAGCTCACCGGGGACAGGGAACAGCAATCAGCCCCAGCATTTT.